This entry lists 4 T cell receptor beta chains sequenced from one sample in a study of beta chain features in type 1 diabetes. The study, taken as a whole, reports: Significant though moderate, a shortening of TCRB CDR3s appeared in all four CD4+ subsets of Type 1 diabetes patients.

Their antigens are not known. The study reverse transcribed the entire isolated RNA, so it sequenced expressed TCRB transcripts. Produced via immunoSEQ multiplex PCR; TCRdb's table is partial and in-frame only. The data hold 550,000 to 850,000 clones, with roughly 12% observed a single time. Sequencing was done on a sample of naive CD4+ T cells from blood. The origin of the receptors is a man between 18 and 29 years old with type 1 diabetes.

This clone has just a few counts. This chain joins TRBV7-3 and TRBJ1-2, with D possibly TRBD1 on 5 matching bases. The CDR3 runs 15 residues. Germline CDR1 and CDR2: SGHTA and FQGTGA. Trimming pared 5 bases from V and 0 bases from J, leaving 13 bases between. The CDR3 DNA reads as TGTGCCAGCAGCCCCGGAGGGGCAGCTAACTATGGCTACACCTTC. Translated: CASSPGGAANYGYTF.

This clone was seen a few times. The chain has TRBV4-1 and TRBJ1-6, with 9 positions matching TRBD1. CDR3 length: 15 amino acids. V gave up 0 bases and J gave up 8 bases; unmatched junction bases: 2. CDR1 and CDR2 from the germline V gene are MGHRA and YSYEKL. The CDR3 DNA follows: TGCGCCAGCAGCCAAGAGGGACAGGGTGATTCACCCCTCCACTTT. Its translation: CASSQEGQGDSPLHF.

The chain links TRBV7-8 to TRBJ2-7; 7 positions agree with TRBD1. Looked up from germline, CDR1 is SGHVS and CDR2 is FQNEAQ. The CDR3 totals 16 residues. V was pared by 4 bases and J by 5 bases, with 14 bases of the junction left unmatched. The CDR3, as DNA: TGTGCCAGCAGCTCACCCAGGACAGGCTTTGCAAACGAGCAGTACTTC. It encodes CASSSPRTGFANEQYF.

V and J are TRBV7-6 and TRBJ1-3; 7 bases are a match to TRBD1. Germline loops: CDR1 SGHVS, CDR2 FNYEAQ. With 5 bases clipped from V and 0 bases from J, the junction kept 7 bases outside the gene matches. The CDR3 spans 16 residues. CDR3 loop: CASSTTTGSSGNTIYF. In DNA, the CDR3 is TGTGCCAGCAGCACGACGACAGGGAGCTCTGGAAACACCATATATTTT.